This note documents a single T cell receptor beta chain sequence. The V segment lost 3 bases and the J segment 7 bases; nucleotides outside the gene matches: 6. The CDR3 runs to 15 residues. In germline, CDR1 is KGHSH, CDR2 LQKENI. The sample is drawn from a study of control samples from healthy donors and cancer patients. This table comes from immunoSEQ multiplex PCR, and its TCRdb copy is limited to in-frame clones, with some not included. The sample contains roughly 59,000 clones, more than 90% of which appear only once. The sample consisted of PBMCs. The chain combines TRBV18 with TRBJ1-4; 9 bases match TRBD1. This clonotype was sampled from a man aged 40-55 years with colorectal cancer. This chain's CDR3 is CASSPSQGQGEKLFF. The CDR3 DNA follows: TGTGCCAGCTCACCCTCCCAGGGACAGGGTGAAAAACTGTTTTTT.